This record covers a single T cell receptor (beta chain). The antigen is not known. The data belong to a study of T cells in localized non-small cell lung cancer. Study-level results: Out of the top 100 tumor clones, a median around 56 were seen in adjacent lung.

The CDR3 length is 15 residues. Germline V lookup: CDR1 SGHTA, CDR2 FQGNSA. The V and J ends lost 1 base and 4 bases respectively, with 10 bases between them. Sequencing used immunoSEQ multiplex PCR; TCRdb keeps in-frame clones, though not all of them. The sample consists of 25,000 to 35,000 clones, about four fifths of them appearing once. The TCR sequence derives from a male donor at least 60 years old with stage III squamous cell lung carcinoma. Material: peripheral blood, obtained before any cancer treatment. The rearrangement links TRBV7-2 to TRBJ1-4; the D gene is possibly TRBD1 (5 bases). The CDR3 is CASSLVRERNEKLFF. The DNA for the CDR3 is TGTGCCAGCAGCTTAGTCAGGGAGCGTAATGAAAAACTGTTTTTT.